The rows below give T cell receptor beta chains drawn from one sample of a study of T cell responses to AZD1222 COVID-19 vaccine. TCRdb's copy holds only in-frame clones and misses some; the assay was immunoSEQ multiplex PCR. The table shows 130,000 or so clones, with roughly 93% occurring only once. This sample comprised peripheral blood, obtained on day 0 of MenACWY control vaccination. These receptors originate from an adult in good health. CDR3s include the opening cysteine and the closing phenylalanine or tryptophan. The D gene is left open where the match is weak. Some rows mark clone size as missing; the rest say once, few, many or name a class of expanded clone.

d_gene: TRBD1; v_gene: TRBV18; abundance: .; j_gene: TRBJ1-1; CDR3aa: CAQRPGQGATEAFF; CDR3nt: TGTGCCCAACGCCCCGGACAGGGGGCAACTGAAGCTTTCTTT
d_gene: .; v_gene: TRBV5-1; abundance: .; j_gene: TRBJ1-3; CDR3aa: CASSTFDGNTIYF; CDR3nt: TGCGCCAGCAGCACGTTTGATGGAAACACCATATATTTT
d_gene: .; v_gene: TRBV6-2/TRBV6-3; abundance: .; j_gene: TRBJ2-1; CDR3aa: CASSGTDYNEQFF; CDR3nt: TGTGCCAGCAGTGGGACTGACTACAATGAGCAGTTCTTC
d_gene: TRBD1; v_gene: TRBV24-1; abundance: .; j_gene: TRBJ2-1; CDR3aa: CATSPTPGQGEGEQFF; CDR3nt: TGTGCCACCAGTCCAACTCCGGGACAGGGGGAAGGTGAGCAGTTCTTC
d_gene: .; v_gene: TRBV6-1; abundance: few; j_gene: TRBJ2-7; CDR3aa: CASSEAWSFVRVYEQYF; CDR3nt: TGTGCCAGCAGTGAAGCCTGGAGCTTCGTCCGTGTCTACGAGCAGTACTTC
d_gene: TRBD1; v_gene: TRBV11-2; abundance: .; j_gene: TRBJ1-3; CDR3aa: CASSFKGQGSSGNTIYF; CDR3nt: TGTGCCAGCAGCTTTAAGGGACAGGGGAGCTCTGGAAACACCATATATTTT
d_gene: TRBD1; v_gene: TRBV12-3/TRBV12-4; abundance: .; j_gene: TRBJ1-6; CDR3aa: CASSRNRDRGRF; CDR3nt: TGTGCCAGCAGTCGGAACCGGGACAGGGGAAGGTTT
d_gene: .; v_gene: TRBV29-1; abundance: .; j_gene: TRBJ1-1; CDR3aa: CSVALGSYTEAFF; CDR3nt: TGCAGCGTTGCACTAGGAAGTTACACTGAAGCTTTCTTT
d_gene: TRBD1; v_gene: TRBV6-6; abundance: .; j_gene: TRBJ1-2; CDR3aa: CASSYEGANGYTF; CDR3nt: TGTGCCAGCAGTTACGAGGGGGCGAATGGCTACACCTTC
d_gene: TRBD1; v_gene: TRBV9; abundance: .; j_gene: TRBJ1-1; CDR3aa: CASSVGQGNTEAFF; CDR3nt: TGTGCCAGCAGCGTCGGACAGGGTAACACTGAAGCTTTCTTT
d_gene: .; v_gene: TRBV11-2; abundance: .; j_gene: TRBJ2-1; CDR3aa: CASSLLALMNEQFF; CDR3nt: TGTGCCAGCAGCTTATTAGCCCTCATGAATGAGCAGTTCTTC
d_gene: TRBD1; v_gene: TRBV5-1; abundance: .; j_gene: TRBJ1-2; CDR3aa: CASSLGRGASGYTF; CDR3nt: TGCGCCAGCAGCTTGGGCAGGGGGGCAAGTGGCTACACCTTC
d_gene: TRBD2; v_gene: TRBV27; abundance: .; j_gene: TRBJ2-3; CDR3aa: CASKGLAGVLDTQYF; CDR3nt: TGTGCCAGCAAGGGTCTAGCGGGAGTATTAGATACGCAGTATTTT
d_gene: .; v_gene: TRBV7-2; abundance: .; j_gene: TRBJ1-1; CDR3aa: CASSLAKGVSTEAFF; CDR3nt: TGTGCCAGCAGCTTAGCTAAGGGGGTAAGCACTGAAGCTTTCTTT
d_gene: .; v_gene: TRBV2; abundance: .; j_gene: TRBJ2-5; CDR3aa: CASRQLQETQYF; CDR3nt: TGTGCCAGCAGGCAGCTACAAGAGACCCAGTACTTC
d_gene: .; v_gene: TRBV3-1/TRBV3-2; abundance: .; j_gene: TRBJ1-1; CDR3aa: CASSPRSQNTEAFF; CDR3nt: TGTGCCAGCAGCCCCCGCAGCCAGAACACTGAAGCTTTCTTT
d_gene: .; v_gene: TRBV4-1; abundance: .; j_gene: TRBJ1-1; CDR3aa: CASSQLTSPEAFF; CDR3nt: TGCGCCAGCAGCCAATTGACGTCCCCTGAAGCTTTCTTT
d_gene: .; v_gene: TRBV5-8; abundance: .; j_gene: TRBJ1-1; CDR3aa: CASSLDPWGNTEAFF; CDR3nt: TGTGCCAGCAGCTTGGACCCCTGGGGGAACACTGAAGCTTTCTTT
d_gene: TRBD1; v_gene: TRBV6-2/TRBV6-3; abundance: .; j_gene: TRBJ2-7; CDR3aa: CASSSAGTGGTYEQYF; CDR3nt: TGTGCCAGCAGTTCCGCCGGGACAGGGGGAACCTACGAGCAGTACTTC
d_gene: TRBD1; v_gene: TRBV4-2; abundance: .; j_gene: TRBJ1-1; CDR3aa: CASSQDVTGTPSTEAFF; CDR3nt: TGTGCCAGCAGCCAAGATGTGACAGGGACCCCTAGCACTGAAGCTTTCTTT
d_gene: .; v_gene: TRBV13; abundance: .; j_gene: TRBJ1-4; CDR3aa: CASTRFMSTNEKLFF; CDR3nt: TGTGCCAGCACGAGATTTATGAGCACTAATGAAAAACTGTTTTTT
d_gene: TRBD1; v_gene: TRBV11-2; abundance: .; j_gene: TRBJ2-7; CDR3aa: CASSLAGVRGPPYEQYF; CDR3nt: TGTGCCAGCAGCTTAGCCGGCGTAAGGGGGCCTCCCTACGAGCAGTACTTC
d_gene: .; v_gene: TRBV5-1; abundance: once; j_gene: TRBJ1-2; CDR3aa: CASSPPTSNYGYTF; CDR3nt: TGCGCCAGCAGCCCGCCGACCTCTAACTATGGCTACACCTTC
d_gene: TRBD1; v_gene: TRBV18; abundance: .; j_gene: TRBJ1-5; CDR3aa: CASSLKQGGQPQHF; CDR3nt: TGTGCCAGCTCACTTAAACAGGGGGGTCAGCCCCAGCATTTT
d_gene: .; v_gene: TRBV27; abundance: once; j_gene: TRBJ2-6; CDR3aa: CASSHQALPTNVLTF; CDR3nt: TGTGCCAGCAGTCATCAGGCGTTGCCTACAAACGTCCTGACTTTC
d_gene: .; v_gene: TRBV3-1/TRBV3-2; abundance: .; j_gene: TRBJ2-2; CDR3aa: CASSQRVFDLGTGELFF; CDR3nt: TGTGCCAGCAGCCAACGCGTCTTCGACCTAGGGACCGGGGAGCTGTTTTTT
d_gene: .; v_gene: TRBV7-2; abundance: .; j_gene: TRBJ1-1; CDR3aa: CASSPFVTGTEAFF; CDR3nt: TGTGCCAGCAGCCCCTTCGTGACAGGAACTGAAGCTTTCTTT
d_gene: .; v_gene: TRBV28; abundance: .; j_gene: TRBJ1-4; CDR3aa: CASGSGDLLSNEKLFF; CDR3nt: TGTGCCAGCGGCTCAGGGGACCTACTCTCTAATGAAAAACTGTTTTTT
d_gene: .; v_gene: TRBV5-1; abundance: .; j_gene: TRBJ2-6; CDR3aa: CASSLQGSGANVLTF; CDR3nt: TGCGCCAGCAGCTTACAGGGTTCTGGGGCCAACGTCCTGACTTTC
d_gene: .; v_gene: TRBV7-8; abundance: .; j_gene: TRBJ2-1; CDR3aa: CASSQGPADEQFF; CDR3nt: TGTGCCAGCAGCCAGGGGCCCGCCGATGAGCAGTTCTTC
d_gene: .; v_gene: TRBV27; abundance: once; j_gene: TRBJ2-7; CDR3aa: CASRSGVSSYEQYF; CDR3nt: TGTGCCAGCAGGAGCGGTGTAAGCTCCTACGAGCAGTACTTC